The 5 T cell receptor beta chains below all came from one sample that was sequenced in a study of a mutant IDH1 vaccine in newly diagnosed glioma. Time point in this sample: baseline, week 1 (first vaccination visit). The treatment: pre-vaccination baseline after standard-of-care therapy. Data came from immunoSEQ multiplex PCR; TCRdb stores just in-frame clones and leaves some out. In the table there are under 65,000 clones, around 80% of which are singletons. Sequences were derived from PBMCs, sampled from a glioma patient treated with radiotherapy, temozolomide or both. Source of these receptors: a man aged 18 to 30 with glioma.

The chain recombines TRBV4-3 with TRBJ1-2; 7 bases line up with TRBD1. This CDR3 region has 15 residues. V dropped 0 bases and J dropped 5; count of bases not matched to a gene: 6. The germline gives CDR1 LGHNA, CDR2 YSLEER. The CDR3 DNA is TGCGCCAGCAGCCAAGATGTGGGCAGGGGGTATGGCTACACCTTC. This sequence encodes CASSQDVGRGYGYTF.

The chain has TRBV2 and TRBJ1-2; a weak D match, TRBD1 (5 bases). The CDR3 loop spans 16 amino acids. CDR1 and CDR2 (germline): SNHLY, FYNNEI. The V end was cut by 5 bases, the J end by 6 bases, with 22 bases between. The CDR3 loop is CASSRESGRGGDGYTF. The DNA for the CDR3 is TGTGCCAGCAGTCGCGAGTCGGGGAGGGGCGGGGATGGCTACACCTTC.

V is TRBV28 and J is TRBJ1-4; 8 bases align to TRBD1. CDR1 MDHEN and CDR2 SYDVKM come from the germline V gene. The CDR3 extends over 16 amino acids. The J segment lost 5 bases and the V segment lost 7 bases, leaving 12 bases of the junction unmatched. CDR3 nucleotides: TGTGCCAGCACCACCTGGGCCCCAGGGGGCAATGAAAAACTGTTTTTT. It translates to CASTTWAPGGNEKLFF.

The count of this clone is one. The rearrangement links TRBV30 to TRBJ2-7; TRBD2 matches at 14 bases. This CDR3 region has 15 residues. Germline V CDR1 and CDR2: GTSNPN, SVGIG (reference sequence). Trimming removed 3 bases from V and 6 bases from J; junction bases left unmatched: 7. The DNA of the CDR3 is TGTGCCTGGAGCTCCAAGGGACTAGCGGGAGTCGAGCAGTACTTC. Protein product: CAWSSKGLAGVEQYF.

The chain couples TRBV30 to TRBJ2-2; TRBD2 agrees at 8 bases. This CDR3 spans 16 amino acids. V trimming: 3 bases; J trimming: 6 bases; junction bases outside the gene matches: 12. The V gene's germline CDR1 is GTSNPN and CDR2 SVGIG (reference sequence). CDR3 loop: CAWRSGLVANAGELFF. The CDR3 nucleotides read TGTGCCTGGAGATCGGGACTAGTCGCTAACGCCGGGGAGCTGTTTTTT.